Listed below are T cell receptor beta chains from one sample, sequenced in a study of siplizumab effects on memory and regulatory T cells. TCRdb's copy holds only in-frame clones and misses some; the assay was immunoSEQ multiplex PCR. The table has approximately 110,000 clones, approximately 94% seen once; the top ten hold approximately 0.32%. Material: CD4+ T cells sorted from blood. These receptors all stem from a human donor in good health. CDR3s include the opening cysteine and the closing phenylalanine or tryptophan. A D gene is named only where the DNA matches it firmly. A row's size may be missing; if present it is once, few, many or a size class.

CDR3aa: CASSLALGGSYEQYF; CDR3nt: TGTGCCAGCAGCTTAGCTCTGGGGGGGTCCTACGAGCAGTACTTC; d_gene: TRBD2; abundance: once; v_gene: TRBV7-2; j_gene: TRBJ2-7
CDR3aa: CASSGLGSTDTQYF; CDR3nt: TGTGCCAGCAGCGGACTGGGGAGCACAGATACGCAGTATTTT; d_gene: -; abundance: -; v_gene: TRBV2; j_gene: TRBJ2-3
CDR3aa: CASSSQGSGLRTDTQYF; CDR3nt: TGTGCCAGCAGCTCCCAGGGAAGCGGACTTCGCACAGATACGCAGTATTTT; d_gene: -; abundance: -; v_gene: TRBV7-9; j_gene: TRBJ2-3
CDR3aa: CASSPIPSGGAYTQYF; CDR3nt: TGTGCCAGCAGCCCAATACCTAGCGGGGGGGCCTATACGCAGTATTTT; d_gene: TRBD2; abundance: -; v_gene: TRBV7-9; j_gene: TRBJ2-3
CDR3aa: CASSLTDRGGQPQHF; CDR3nt: TGCGCCAGCAGCCTAACCGACAGGGGCGGTCAGCCCCAGCATTTT; d_gene: TRBD1; abundance: -; v_gene: TRBV4-1; j_gene: TRBJ1-5
CDR3aa: CASSFYSGANVLTF; CDR3nt: TGTGCCAGCAGCTTCTACTCTGGGGCCAACGTCCTGACTTTC; d_gene: -; abundance: -; v_gene: TRBV5-6; j_gene: TRBJ2-6
CDR3aa: CASSSGQGEQYF; CDR3nt: TGCGCCAGCAGCTCCGGACAGGGCGAGCAGTACTTC; d_gene: TRBD1; abundance: -; v_gene: TRBV5-1; j_gene: TRBJ2-7
CDR3aa: CASSFRASGGNEQFF; CDR3nt: TGTGCCAGCAGCTTTAGGGCTAGCGGGGGAAATGAGCAGTTCTTC; d_gene: TRBD2; abundance: -; v_gene: TRBV5-4; j_gene: TRBJ2-1
CDR3aa: CASSLELDTEAFF; CDR3nt: TGTGCCAGCAGCTTAGAACTGGACACTGAAGCTTTCTTT; d_gene: -; abundance: -; v_gene: TRBV11-3; j_gene: TRBJ1-1
CDR3aa: CAISEGSNRDEQYF; CDR3nt: TGTGCCATCAGTGAAGGCTCAAATCGGGACGAGCAGTACTTC; d_gene: -; abundance: -; v_gene: TRBV10-3; j_gene: TRBJ2-7
CDR3aa: CASSQPAGGLNQPQHF; CDR3nt: TGTGCCAGCAGCCAACCGGCAGGTGGGTTGAATCAGCCCCAGCATTTT; d_gene: -; abundance: -; v_gene: TRBV2; j_gene: TRBJ1-5
CDR3aa: CASSPRAESTDTQYF; CDR3nt: TGTGCCAGCAGTCCGAGGGCGGAGAGCACAGATACGCAGTATTTT; d_gene: -; abundance: once; v_gene: TRBV5-4; j_gene: TRBJ2-3
CDR3aa: CASSLELNYGYTF; CDR3nt: TGTGCCAGCAGCTTGGAACTCAACTATGGCTACACCTTC; d_gene: -; abundance: once; v_gene: TRBV7-2; j_gene: TRBJ1-2
CDR3aa: CASSEGRGGNTGELFF; CDR3nt: TGTGCCAGCAGTGAAGGGAGGGGCGGTAACACCGGGGAGCTGTTTTTT; d_gene: -; abundance: -; v_gene: TRBV2; j_gene: TRBJ2-2